These 9 T cell receptor beta chains were sequenced from one sample in a study of sequential checkpoint blockade in melanoma. Data came from immunoSEQ multiplex PCR; TCRdb stores just in-frame clones and leaves some out. The sample consists of around 40,000 clones, around 86% of them appearing once. Treatment reported: randomized to nivolumab then ipilimumab (arm A) or the reverse (arm B). The input for sequencing was CD8+ T cells sorted from blood (inferred from file names), taken from a patient given nivolumab and ipilimumab in sequence. These receptor sequences come from a human donor with melanoma.

J is TRBJ2-2 and V is TRBV7-9; TRBD2 is a possible D gene (5 bases). Trimming took off 5 bases at V and 4 bases at J, with 14 bases between the two ends. The CDR3 runs 15 residues. Germline loops: CDR1 SEHNR, CDR2 FQNEAQ (reference sequence). This CDR3 reads CASSPPGTLTGELFF. For the CDR3, the DNA is TGTGCCAGCAGCCCCCCGGGAACTCTCACCGGGGAGCTGTTTTTT.

CDR3 loop: CASSQANEQFF. The DNA for the CDR3 is TGCGCCAGCAGCCAAGCTAATGAGCAGTTCTTC. The V call is TRBV4-1, the J call TRBJ2-1; D ambiguous. Trimming took off 1 base at V and 7 bases at J, with 2 bases between the two ends. This CDR3 is 11 amino acids long. The germline CDR1 and CDR2 sequences are MGHRA and YSYEKL.

J is TRBJ2-1 and V is TRBV6-5; 7 positions match TRBD2. CDR1 is MNHEY and CDR2 is SVGAGI in the germline V gene. V shed 6 bases, J shed 7 bases, and the junction held 6 bases outside the gene matches. This CDR3 comprises 13 residues. The CDR3 loop is CASSLAGYNEQFF. The CDR3, as DNA: TGTGCCAGCAGCTTAGCGGGTTATAATGAGCAGTTCTTC.

V is TRBV4-2 and J is TRBJ2-7; 7 nucleotides line up with TRBD2. The germline gives CDR1 LGHNA, CDR2 YNFKEQ. The CDR3 loop spans 15 amino acids. Trimming removed 0 bases from V and 1 base from J; junction bases left unmatched: 3. The CDR3 here is CASSQEPSGSYEQYF. CDR3 DNA: TGTGCCAGCAGCCAAGAACCTAGCGGATCCTACGAGCAGTACTTC.

The CDR3 region is CASSRLQGTPIYEQYF. CDR3 DNA sequence: TGTGCCAGTAGCCGACTCCAAGGCACCCCAATTTACGAGCAGTACTTC. This rearrangement joins TRBV19 to TRBJ2-7; D not certain. CDR3 length: 16 residues. Looked up from germline, CDR1 is LNHDA and CDR2 is SQIVND (reference sequence). The V gene lost 6 bases and the J gene lost 4 bases, with 22 bases spanning the gap.

The table lists this clone with a count of one. The V and J genes are TRBV5-1 and TRBJ2-1, with D perhaps matching TRBD1 (7 bases). Per germline, CDR1 SGHRS and CDR2 YFSETQ. The CDR3 has 17 residues. V lost 0 bases, J lost 4 bases, and 17 bases lay in between. The chain's CDR3 is CASSLAGDSPLYNEQFF. DNA for the CDR3: TGCGCCAGCAGCTTGGCGGGGGACAGCCCCCTTTACAATGAGCAGTTCTTC. Using reference TRBV5-1 and TRBJ2-1 for the parts outside the CDR3, the full variable domain is KAGVTQTPRYLIKTRGQQVTLSCSPISGHRSVSWYQQTPGQGLQFLFEYFSETQRNKGNFPGRFSGRQFSNSRSEMNVSTLELGDSALYLCASSLAGDSPLYNEQFFGPGTRLTVL.

The J gene is TRBJ2-2, the V gene TRBV29-1; D may be TRBD2 (5 bases). CDR1 is SQVTM, CDR2 ANQGSEA, per germline. The CDR3 totals 14 residues. With 1 base removed from V and 2 bases from J, the gap between germline ends came to 8 bases. The CDR3 loop reads CSVEGRVNTGELFF. CDR3 sequence (DNA): TGCAGCGTTGAAGGGCGGGTTAACACCGGGGAGCTGTTTTTT.

As concerns this clone: This sample also contains other DNA sequences that code for the same CDR3. The chain couples TRBV29-1 to TRBJ1-1, with TRBD1 identical over 7 bases. This CDR3 is 12 amino acids long. The germline V gene has CDR1 SQVTM and CDR2 ANQGSEA. V trimming: 5 bases; J trimming: 8 bases; junction bases outside the gene matches: 8. The CDR3: CSVMGQRAEAFF. In DNA, the CDR3 is TGCAGCGTTATGGGACAGCGAGCGGAAGCTTTCTTT. The entire variable domain, with the rest obtained from reference TRBV29-1 and TRBJ1-1, is as follows: SAVISQKPSRDICQRGTSLTIQCQVDSQVTMMFWYRQQPGQSLTLIATANQGSEATYESGFVIDKFPISRPNLTFSTLTVSNMSPEDSSIYLCSVMGQRAEAFFGQGTRLTVV.

The V call is TRBV6-4, the J call TRBJ1-1; D perhaps matches TRBD1 (6 bases). The CDR3 sequence is 13 residues long. Trimming removed 7 bases from V and 4 bases from J, with 13 bases in between. Germline V gives CDR1 MRHNA, CDR2 SNTAGT. This CDR3 is CASMGEGGTEAFF. CDR3 coding DNA: TGTGCCAGCATGGGGGAAGGGGGCACTGAAGCTTTCTTT.